This T cell receptor (beta chain) is drawn from a study of early T cells in non-severe SARS-CoV-2 infection (dated by TCRdb to the early 2020s). For the study in its entirety: Because TCR sequencing relied on bulk RNA taken from unsorted whole blood, pairing of alpha and beta chains was not possible.

Comments on this clonotype: What this receptor recognizes is not known. No much larger clone exists at a distance of one base, and base qualities are not known.

The CDR3 covers 15 residues, taking in both the cysteine and the phenylalanine. Only the CDR3 part of the read is kept: 45 bases, read in frame from the first base. V is cut back by 3 bases and J by 5 bases, with 5 bases in the junction unmatched. From the germline V gene, CDR1 is KGHSH and CDR2 is LQKENI. The study was a case-control design nested within a healthcare worker cohort in London, UK, with weekly nasopharyngeal swab PCR tests and blood sampling. Healthcare workers were recruited during the week of the UK lockdown, between 23 and 31 March 2020, and followed weekly for up to roughly 15 weeks. Library preparation used 5' RACE. The run used a NextSeq 500. In the TCR library protocol, unique molecular identifiers were attached to individual cDNA molecules to correct for PCR bias and sequencing error. Both TCR alpha and beta chains were sequenced, and tight co-correlation was observed between alpha and beta sequence abundances in each sample. Processing in the source paper ran as follows. Decombinator V4 was used to annotate TCR sequences for V gene, J gene and CDR3. TCRs were defined as expanded if a significant change between any two time points was detected under a Poisson model with p below 0.0001. Abundances of TCRs were expressed as counts per million after normalisation to the total number of TCRs sequenced in each sample. MAIT TCRs were defined by TRAV1-2 paired with TRAJ12, TRAJ20 or TRAJ33, and iNKT TCRs by TRAV10 paired with TRAJ18. VDJdb, accessed 1 November 2021, was searched for CMV, EBV and SARS-CoV-2 annotated TCRs, with TCRs annotated for multiple antigens excluded. The public reads were quality trimmed at Q25 with fastp and then assembled into clones with MiXCR by TCRdb, keeping productive beta chains. When rows share a CDR3 protein, they turn into one entry using the most common DNA and genes. TCRdb assigned the V and J calls; the authors' analysis was not used. The sample table lists around 76,000 distinct CDR3 sequences, about 14% of them with a count of one. Jointly, the top ten make up approximately 4% of the sample.

Overall study results and their limits: VDJdb matching was skewed toward anti-spike CD8 responses and likely underestimated virus-specific expansions by missing private and CD4 specificities.

This sequence was found in an adult who was a healthcare worker with PCR-confirmed SARS-CoV-2 infection or an uninfected control (not recorded which). The specimen comprised whole blood, sampled at baseline. In this chain, TRBV18 is recombined with TRBJ2-7; the central 12 bases match TRBD1. The sequenced DNA is TGTGCCAGCTCACCGACGGGACAGGGGGCCAACGAGCAGTACTTC. Its protein reads: CASSPTGQGANEQYF.